This T cell receptor beta chain derives from a study of T cell repertoires in aging, cancer and after chemotherapy. Study findings and constraints: In each cancer cohort, median generation probability increased across chemotherapy, suggesting thymic output rebounded. Immunological memory after chemotherapy cannot be judged from the repertoire data.

By proportion, this clonotype is large (0.1 to 1%). Its antigen remains unidentified. Amplification of TCR beta used genomic DNA extracted from peripheral blood. Rearranged V-D-J TRB sequences were amplified with a mixed TRB-A/B primer pool. Using its own MiXCR run on the multiplex PCR reads, TCRdb lists one record per CDR3 protein. The sample lists 1,100 or so distinct CDR3 sequences, roughly a quarter occurring once. The sequenced material came from blood. This TCR was recovered from a human donor with a solid tumor.

CDR3 in DNA: TGCAGTGCTCGCAAAACTAGCGGGGGGTCCCTAGAGCAGTATTTT. It is translated as CSARKTSGGSLEQYF. The J gene is TRBJ2-3, the V gene TRBV20-1, with 12 bases identical to TRBD2. The CDR3 is 15 residues long. V shed 5 bases, J shed 11 bases, and the junction held 14 bases outside the gene matches. CDR1 and CDR2 (germline): DFQATT, SNEGSKA (reference sequence).